This entry lists 28 T cell receptor beta chains sequenced from one sample in a study of monozygotic twins with inflammatory bowel disease. TCRdb reprocessed the 5' RACE reads; each CDR3 protein has one entry and no DNA is given. Its table records 310,000 or so distinct CDR3 sequences. The sample consisted of blood. These TCRs come from a human donor with ulcerative colitis or Crohn's disease, or a healthy co-twin of an affected twin (not recorded which).

CDR3: CASSYQVTATGELFF. V and J are TRBV27 and TRBJ2-2. This CDR3 is built from 15 residues. Germline V gene sequence: CDR1 MNHEY, CDR2 SMNVEV (reference sequence).

The gene calls are TRBV5-1 and TRBJ1-2; TCRdb outputs TRBD1, but without DNA this stays unchecked. The CDR3 loop spans 13 amino acids. Germline lookup yields CDR1 SGHRS and CDR2 YFSETQ. CDR3 amino acids: CASSYGTDYGYTF. Supplemented by reference TRBV5-1 and TRBJ1-2, the full variable domain reads KAGVTQTPRYLIKTRGQQVTLSCSPISGHRSVSWYQQTPGQGLQFLFEYFSETQRNKGNFPGRFSGRQFSNSRSEMNVSTLELGDSALYLCASSYGTDYGYTFGSGTRLTVV.

The CDR3 is CASSSRGDQPQHF. The gene calls are TRBV7-2 and TRBJ1-5; the D gene TCRdb calls, TRBD1, cannot be checked with no DNA. The CDR3 runs 13 residues. CDR1 SGHTA and CDR2 FQGNSA come from the germline V gene.

The chain links TRBV5-5 to TRBJ2-5. Germline lookup yields CDR1 SGHKS and CDR2 YYEKEE (reference sequence). This CDR3 has 13 amino acids. This CDR3 is CASSLPGDGTQYF.

V usage is TRBV5-1 and J usage is TRBJ1-2; TCRdb selects TRBD1, and the lack of DNA leaves this call unchecked. Germline assignment: CDR1 SGHRS and CDR2 YFSETQ. The CDR3 totals 15 residues. This CDR3 is CASSRGQLGENGYTF.

The rearrangement links TRBV20-1 to TRBJ2-3; the TRBD1 assignment by TCRdb is unverifiable without DNA. Germline values: CDR1 DFQATT, CDR2 SNEGSKA (reference sequence). The CDR3 covers 15 residues. The CDR3 sequence: CSASRGPLGTDTQYF.

The chain has TRBV20-1 and TRBJ2-1. The germline CDR1 and CDR2 sequences are DFQATT and SNEGSKA (reference sequence). This CDR3 has 14 residues. CDR3 sequence: CSARDRAGYNEQFF.

This rearrangement joins TRBV4-1 to TRBJ2-2. CDR1 is MGHRA and CDR2 is YSYEKL in the germline V gene. This CDR3 region has 17 residues. CDR3 in amino acids: CASSQFSWQGTTGELFF.

This chain joins TRBV6-2 or TRBV6-3 and TRBJ2-5; TCRdb returns TRBD1, unconfirmable since there is no DNA. The CDR3 has 15 residues. Germline assignment: CDR1 MNHEY and CDR2 SVGEGT. The CDR3 loop reads CASSYSTGLQETQYF.

The chain combines TRBV4-3 with TRBJ1-2; with no DNA, the TCRdb D assignment of TRBD1 cannot be verified. CDR1 is LGHNA and CDR2 is YSLEER in the germline V gene. The CDR3 contains 16 residues. CDR3 sequence: CASSPSVWDRGNGYTF.

This chain's CDR3 is CSVGQGIDGYTF. The chain couples TRBV29-1 to TRBJ1-2; the TCRdb call, TRBD1, lacks DNA for checking. The CDR3 has 12 amino acids. Looked up from germline, CDR1 is SQVTM and CDR2 is ANQGSEA.

The chain has TRBV7-2 and TRBJ2-2. The CDR3 runs 11 residues. Germline V gene sequence: CDR1 SGHTA, CDR2 FQGNSA. CDR3 residues: CASSNKRELFF.

Here the CDR3 reads CSARGQGARYNEQFF. The chain joins TRBV20-1 to TRBJ2-1; TCRdb's assignment of TRBD1 cannot be checked, as there is no DNA. The CDR3 contains 15 residues. The germline gives CDR1 DFQATT, CDR2 SNEGSKA (reference sequence).

This chain links TRBV30 with TRBJ1-2; absent DNA, TCRdb's TRBD1 call cannot be checked. The V gene's germline CDR1 is GTSNPN and CDR2 SVGIG (reference sequence). This CDR3 region has 13 residues. The CDR3 here is CASPTGASYGYTF.

The chain recombines TRBV5-5 with TRBJ2-7. The CDR3 runs 15 residues. Germline V CDR1 and CDR2: SGHKS, YYEKEE (reference sequence). CDR3 protein: CASSMGRPPSYEQYF.

This rearrangement joins TRBV5-1 to TRBJ1-6; no DNA is available, so the TRBD1 call from TCRdb remains unchecked. The CDR3 has 14 amino acids. The germline V gene has CDR1 SGHRS and CDR2 YFSETQ. CDR3 region: CASSLEGGNSPLHF.

This chain uses TRBV4-1 with TRBJ1-5. The germline CDR1 and CDR2 sequences are MGHRA and YSYEKL. The CDR3 has 13 amino acids. CDR3 sequence reads: CASRPDSNQPRHF.

This chain links TRBV5-1 with TRBJ2-3; the TCRdb call, TRBD1, lacks DNA for checking. CDR3 size: 13 residues. Germline V CDR1 and CDR2: SGHRS, YFSETQ. The chain's CDR3 is CASSLTGEDTQYF.

CDR3 amino acids: CASSLAPALISYNEQFF. The chain links TRBV5-1 to TRBJ2-1. CDR1 is SGHRS and CDR2 is YFSETQ in the germline V gene. The CDR3 totals 17 residues.

The chain carries TRBV25-1 and TRBJ1-1. This CDR3 comprises 17 residues. CDR1 is MGHDK and CDR2 is SYGVNS in the germline V gene. The CDR3 sequence: CASSEILAGLGNTEAFF.

V and J are TRBV11-2 and TRBJ2-1. The CDR3 covers 15 residues. Germline lookup yields CDR1 SGHAT and CDR2 FQNNGV. This CDR3 reads CASSSLSVSYNEQFF.

The V and J genes are TRBV7-8 and TRBJ2-7; the TCRdb call, TRBD1, lacks DNA for checking. The germline gives CDR1 SGHVS, CDR2 FQNEAQ. The CDR3 sequence is 15 residues long. The CDR3 region is CASSLAAGQAYEQYF.

The CDR3 spells CSAEGDLVMNTEAFF. This chain uses TRBV20-1 with TRBJ1-1. Germline assignment: CDR1 DFQATT and CDR2 SNEGSKA (reference sequence). CDR3 length equals 15 residues.

The chain employs TRBV10-3 and TRBJ2-1; the TCRdb D gene call, TRBD2, has no DNA to confirm it. CDR3 length equals 13 residues. Germline V gene lookup returns CDR1 ENHRY and CDR2 SYGVKD. CDR3 loop: CAIRLAGSNEQFF.

This chain connects TRBV4-1 to TRBJ2-7; there is no DNA to check the TCRdb D call of TRBD1. Germline CDR1 MGHRA, CDR2 YSYEKL. This CDR3 comprises 15 residues. CDR3: CASSQVKGVFYEQYF.

The rearrangement links TRBV6-6 to TRBJ2-5. This CDR3 has 13 amino acids. CDR1 is MNHNY and CDR2 is SVGAGI in the germline V gene (reference sequence). The CDR3 is CASSSEIKGTQYF.

The chain links TRBV20-1 to TRBJ1-2; there is no DNA to check the TCRdb D call of TRBD1. The CDR3 covers 16 residues. Germline lookup yields CDR1 DFQATT and CDR2 SNEGSKA (reference sequence). CDR3 protein: CSARDGRGQVVLGYTF.

The rearrangement links TRBV5-1 to TRBJ2-1. Per the germline V gene, CDR1 is SGHRS and CDR2 is YFSETQ. The CDR3 totals 15 residues. The CDR3 is CASSLQDPTGNEQFF.